This T cell receptor beta chain emerged from a study of OX40 agonist ivuxolimab in advanced cancers. Study-level background: Across the patients, intravenous ivuxolimab was delivered every 2 weeks at 0.01 to 10 mg/kg. Study outcomes and limitations: Antigen specificity was not determined for the expanded peripheral T cells. CD8+ T cells were the subset that, on average, had more expanded clones than CD4+.

Turning to this clone: Its antigen remains unidentified.

TCRdb keeps only in-frame clones here, not all; method: immunoSEQ multiplex PCR. Here the sample spans approximately 63,000 clones, more than 65% being singletons. The sample here was CD4+ or CD8+ T cells sorted from blood, taken in a trial of the OX40 agonist ivuxolimab. The receptor was derived from an adult with an advanced solid tumor such as melanoma, head and neck, liver or kidney cancer.

The CDR3 loop is CASSSGSARETQYF. DNA of the CDR3: TGTGCCAGCAGCTCAGGCAGCGCTCGGGAGACCCAGTACTTC. The chain couples TRBV7-3 to TRBJ2-5; D is unresolved. The CDR3 covers 14 residues. V dropped 4 bases and J dropped 5 bases, with 14 bases sitting between them. Germline CDR1 and CDR2: SGHTA and FQGTGA.